Below, one TCR beta chain is given with its context. Its antigen is still unknown. Some clones are missing from TCRdb's copy, which holds only in-frame ones; the method was immunoSEQ multiplex PCR. Among 1.6 million or so clones listed, roughly 95% were seen once. The data derive from a study of shared clonotypes between healthy human individuals. Study-wide background: The composition of the donors was two women and a few men aged 18 to 49. Study-level points and caveats: Among donors, the sharing of clonotypes was expected to be influenced by sequencing depth.

Germline V gene sequence: CDR1 LNHDA, CDR2 SQIVND (reference sequence). V was shortened by 5 bases and J by 8 bases, with 13 bases between the two germline ends. The CDR3 length is 13 residues. Material for sequencing was naive CD4+ T cells sorted from blood. Indicated subset: CD45RA+ positively selected. The clonotype comes from a man aged 25 to 40 in good health. V usage is TRBV19 and J usage is TRBJ2-1, with a tentative D call TRBD2 (6 bases). The CDR3 here is CASSRRAWDEQFF. CDR3 bases: TGTGCCAGTAGTCGGAGGGCCTGGGATGAGCAGTTCTTC.